Presented here are 14 T cell receptor beta chains from one specimen sequenced in a study of cytomegalovirus exposure and HLA in healthy donors (dated by TCRdb to about 2017). The method was the immunoSEQ multiplex PCR assay. The clones in this table, taken by TCRdb from immuneACCESS, are in-frame only. Not every clone is retained; where verified, under half of the shortfall comes from an unresolved V gene, and the cause of the rest is unknown. This sample comprises tens of thousands of clones, approximately 91% of them detected only once. Clones ranked in the top ten supply roughly 2.1% of the sample. Specimen: PBMCs. These receptors were obtained from a man aged 25 to 45 in good health and CMV-seronegative.

This clone has just a few counts. This chain joins TRBV7-9 and TRBJ2-2; D may be TRBD2 (6 bases). The germline gives CDR1 SEHNR, CDR2 FQNEAQ (reference sequence). Trimming took off 7 bases at V and 5 bases at J, with 20 bases between the two ends. This CDR3 comprises 16 residues. The CDR3, as DNA: TGTGCCAGCACCGGGAGACCTCCCGTCGGGACCGGGGAGCTGTTTTTT. Amino acids: CASTGRPPVGTGELFF.

The chain combines TRBV28 with TRBJ2-1, with no clear D. Looked up from germline, CDR1 is MDHEN and CDR2 is SYDVKM. V was trimmed by 6 bases and J by 7 bases, leaving 10 bases between them. The CDR3 is 12 residues long. The CDR3 DNA is TGTGCCAGCAGCGCTCAGTCAAATGAGCAGTTCTTC. This sequence encodes CASSAQSNEQFF.

The chain recombines TRBV19 with TRBJ2-3, with no clear D. CDR1 and CDR2 from the germline V gene are LNHDA and SQIVND (reference sequence). The CDR3 is 14 residues long. Deletions cut 5 bases from V and 4 bases from J, with 13 bases between. The CDR3 region has the DNA TGTGCCAGTAGTTCTGGTCGGGTTTCAGATACGCAGTATTTT. Its protein product is CASSSGRVSDTQYF.

This rearrangement joins TRBV9 to TRBJ2-1; 7 bases line up with TRBD2. The CDR3 has 16 amino acids. Germline-derived CDR1 and CDR2 are SGDLS and YYNGEE. Unmatched junction bases numbered 6, after V lost 3 bases and J lost 0 bases. The CDR3 reads CASSAMGLLSYNEQFF. The CDR3 DNA follows: TGTGCCAGCAGCGCCATGGGACTACTCTCCTACAATGAGCAGTTCTTC.

The chain uses TRBV5-1 and TRBJ2-5, with TRBD2 matching over 12 bases. The V gene's germline CDR1 is SGHRS and CDR2 YFSETQ. J was trimmed by 2 bases and V by 3 bases; bases with no gene match: 8. This CDR3 has 17 amino acids. In nucleotides, the CDR3 is TGCGCCAGCAGCTCAGTACTGACTAGCGGGAGTCAAGAGACCCAGTACTTC. Its translation: CASSSVLTSGSQETQYF.

The chain joins TRBV5-6 to TRBJ1-6; 8 bases line up with TRBD1. J lost 8 bases, V lost 3 bases, and 7 bases had no gene match. Germline V CDR1 and CDR2: SGHDT, YYEEEE. CDR3 length: 15 residues. CDR3: CASSSQTGVYSPLHF. CDR3 in DNA: TGTGCCAGCAGCTCGCAGACAGGGGTATATTCACCCCTCCACTTT.

V is TRBV6-1 and J is TRBJ1-2, with 8 bases lining up with TRBD1. The CDR3 has 15 residues. Germline V gene sequence: CDR1 MNHNS, CDR2 SASEGT. After removal of 0 bases from V and 4 bases from J, the junction contained 4 bases not matched to a gene. The CDR3 DNA is TGTGCCAGCAGTGAAGCGGGACAGGAGGGCTATGGCTACACCTTC. Translation gives CASSEAGQEGYGYTF.

The CDR3 here is CASSADRGWDTIYF. In nucleotides, the CDR3 is TGTGCCAGCAGCGCTGACAGGGGATGGGACACCATATATTTT. This chain connects TRBV5-4 to TRBJ1-3, with 8 bases that match TRBD1. V gave up 4 bases and J gave up 8 bases; unmatched junction bases: 8. The CDR3 has 14 amino acids. The V gene's germline CDR1 is SGHNT and CDR2 YYREEE (reference sequence).

This chain uses TRBV7-9 with TRBJ2-5, with 13 bases that match TRBD2. Germline-derived CDR1 and CDR2 are SEHNR and FQNEAQ (reference sequence). The CDR3 sequence is 14 residues long. With 5 bases clipped from V and 4 bases from J, the junction kept 1 base outside the gene matches. CDR3 region: CASSRTSGRETQYF. CDR3 nucleotides: TGTGCCAGCAGCCGGACTAGCGGGAGAGAGACCCAGTACTTC.

The chain has TRBV6-1 and TRBJ2-1; D unclear. V was clipped by 6 bases and J by 8 bases, with 20 bases between them. The germline V gene encodes CDR1 MNHNS and CDR2 SASEGT. The CDR3 has 15 amino acids. CDR3 region: CASRVADATVDEQFF. CDR3 sequence (DNA): TGTGCCAGCAGGGTCGCGGATGCGACGGTGGATGAGCAGTTCTTC.

This chain joins TRBV28 and TRBJ1-2, with TRBD1 matching 8 bases. Germline trimming cut 6 bases from V and 2 bases from J; bases unmatched to any gene: 8. This CDR3 comprises 15 residues. CDR1 and CDR2 (germline): MDHEN, SYDVKM. This CDR3 is CASSLGGQGNYGYTF. In nucleotides, the CDR3 is TGTGCCAGCAGCTTGGGCGGACAGGGAAACTATGGCTACACCTTC.

This chain uses TRBV6-1 with TRBJ2-5; tentatively, D is TRBD2 (5 bases). The CDR3 totals 15 residues. Looked up from germline, CDR1 is MNHNS and CDR2 is SASEGT. Trimming took off 0 bases at V and 5 bases at J, with 13 bases between the two ends. Here the CDR3 DNA reads TGTGCCAGCAGTGAAGCAACAGCGAGGAGGGAGACCCAGTACTTC. It yields the protein CASSEATARRETQYF.

V usage is TRBV5-1 and J usage is TRBJ2-3; D gene unclear. Germline V gene data show CDR1 as SGHRS and CDR2 as YFSETQ. The CDR3 has 14 residues. Trimming left V 0 bases short and J 0 bases short, with 5 bases between. The CDR3 nucleotides are TGCGCCAGCAGCTTGGGAACTAGCACAGATACGCAGTATTTT. Its protein product is CASSLGTSTDTQYF. Together with reference TRBV5-1 and TRBJ2-3, the CDR3 gives the full variable domain: KAGVTQTPRYLIKTRGQQVTLSCSPISGHRSVSWYQQTPGQGLQFLFEYFSETQRNKGNFPGRFSGRQFSNSRSEMNVSTLELGDSALYLCASSLGTSTDTQYFGPGTRLTVL.

The chain couples TRBV25-1 to TRBJ2-3, with D perhaps TRBD2 (5 bases). Germline V lookup: CDR1 MGHDK, CDR2 SYGVNS. The CDR3 is made up of 13 amino acids. With 6 bases removed from V and 2 bases from J, the gap between germline ends came to 9 bases. Here the CDR3 DNA reads TGTGCCAGCAGAGGACTCCTCACAGATACGCAGTATTTT. It translates to CASRGLLTDTQYF.